These T cell receptor beta chains were read from a single sample in a study of cytomegalovirus exposure and HLA in healthy donors. Profiling relied on immunoSEQ multiplex PCR, and the TCRdb table lists in-frame clones only, not all of them. The table lists fewer than 400,000 clones, roughly 86% of them singletons. The sequenced sample consisted of PBMCs. These receptors came from a man aged 25 to 45 in good health and CMV-seronegative. Both conserved end residues are part of each CDR3. Size values are once, few and many counts, or a class for expanded clones, and some rows have none.

CDR3 protein: CASSPGQRDYGYTF; V gene: TRBV5-1; clone size: -; J gene: TRBJ1-2
CDR3 protein: CSTPEVCEKLFF; V gene: TRBV29-1; clone size: -; J gene: TRBJ1-4
CDR3 protein: CASRDRGNYGYTF; V gene: TRBV19; clone size: -; J gene: TRBJ1-2
CDR3 protein: CASSPTSGGQETQYF; V gene: TRBV7-8; clone size: -; J gene: TRBJ2-5
CDR3 protein: CASSLEPRGAGLRNEQYF; V gene: TRBV5-4; clone size: -; J gene: TRBJ2-7
CDR3 protein: CASSGVAGGAEDTQYF; V gene: TRBV6-4; clone size: -; J gene: TRBJ2-3
CDR3 protein: CASSVDRAGNTIYF; V gene: TRBV9; clone size: -; J gene: TRBJ1-3
CDR3 protein: CASSETGVLMRGYTF; V gene: TRBV25-1; clone size: -; J gene: TRBJ1-2
CDR3 protein: CASSILDRRNTEAFF; V gene: TRBV19; clone size: once; J gene: TRBJ1-1
CDR3 protein: CASSPHLGRDTYEQYF; V gene: TRBV7-9; clone size: -; J gene: TRBJ2-7
CDR3 protein: CASSPSGTGYHEQFF; V gene: TRBV7-9; clone size: once; J gene: TRBJ2-1
CDR3 protein: CASSGRLGQGVQETQYF; V gene: TRBV9; clone size: -; J gene: TRBJ2-5
CDR3 protein: CASRTGADYEQYF; V gene: TRBV9; clone size: -; J gene: TRBJ2-7
CDR3 protein: CASSQASTVALHEQFF; V gene: TRBV4-2; clone size: -; J gene: TRBJ2-1
CDR3 protein: CASSLPGTGAVVQFF; V gene: TRBV4-1; clone size: -; J gene: TRBJ2-1
CDR3 protein: CASSFLAGGPYEQYF; V gene: TRBV7-8; clone size: once; J gene: TRBJ2-7
CDR3 protein: CSVEGATIEAFF; V gene: TRBV29-1; clone size: -; J gene: TRBJ1-1
CDR3 protein: CASSEAVYRGWSFF; V gene: TRBV6-1; clone size: -; J gene: TRBJ1-1
CDR3 protein: CASSNRLLSSNYGYTF; V gene: TRBV5-4; clone size: -; J gene: TRBJ1-2
CDR3 protein: CASSEVRGSNQPQHF; V gene: TRBV6-1; clone size: -; J gene: TRBJ1-5
CDR3 protein: CASSWQVYGELFF; V gene: TRBV5-8; clone size: -; J gene: TRBJ2-2
CDR3 protein: CASSIRSLGDEQYF; V gene: TRBV19; clone size: once; J gene: TRBJ2-7
CDR3 protein: CASSYVEQNTEAFF; V gene: TRBV6-5; clone size: once; J gene: TRBJ1-1
CDR3 protein: CSVRRGVVSTDTQYF; V gene: TRBV29-1; clone size: -; J gene: TRBJ2-3
CDR3 protein: CSARVAWGYTF; V gene: TRBV20-1; clone size: -; J gene: TRBJ1-2
CDR3 protein: CASKDRKGSNQPQHF; V gene: TRBV19; clone size: -; J gene: TRBJ1-5
CDR3 protein: CASSQRIGLAGSNEQFF; V gene: TRBV7-2; clone size: once; J gene: TRBJ2-1
CDR3 protein: CASSLDGGPTDTQYF; V gene: TRBV5-1; clone size: -; J gene: TRBJ2-3
CDR3 protein: CASSLGTGIEKLFF; V gene: TRBV27; clone size: -; J gene: TRBJ1-4
CDR3 protein: CASSFRQGDEQYF; V gene: TRBV5-4; clone size: -; J gene: TRBJ2-7
CDR3 protein: CASSLIPGEYTDTQYF; V gene: TRBV5-1; clone size: -; J gene: TRBJ2-3
CDR3 protein: CASSQDIARQTSRNTIYF; V gene: TRBV4-3; clone size: -; J gene: TRBJ1-3
CDR3 protein: CASSHGTVNTGELFF; V gene: TRBV4-1; clone size: -; J gene: TRBJ2-2
CDR3 protein: CASTETGTGLYNEQFF; V gene: TRBV6-1; clone size: -; J gene: TRBJ2-1
CDR3 protein: CASSVGDITGELFF; V gene: TRBV9; clone size: once; J gene: TRBJ2-2
CDR3 protein: CASSLRQGYMGTPNEQYF; V gene: TRBV4-1; clone size: -; J gene: TRBJ2-7
CDR3 protein: CASSPSGAGESYEQYF; V gene: TRBV18; clone size: -; J gene: TRBJ2-7
CDR3 protein: CAWSTRQVHYGYTF; V gene: TRBV30; clone size: once; J gene: TRBJ1-2
CDR3 protein: CASSFLDSPGNAF; V gene: TRBV11-2; clone size: -; J gene: TRBJ1-2
CDR3 protein: CASVTDGGSGYTF; V gene: TRBV2; clone size: -; J gene: TRBJ1-2
CDR3 protein: CASSLVLGGSTDTQYF; V gene: TRBV7-9; clone size: -; J gene: TRBJ2-3
CDR3 protein: CASSGRGRTNTEAFF; V gene: TRBV6-1; clone size: -; J gene: TRBJ1-1
CDR3 protein: CASSEEPSSGNTIYF; V gene: TRBV9; clone size: -; J gene: TRBJ1-3
CDR3 protein: CASSLGAGQPQHF; V gene: TRBV5-1; clone size: -; J gene: TRBJ1-5
CDR3 protein: CASSLDDSSGNTIYF; V gene: TRBV7-2; clone size: -; J gene: TRBJ1-3
CDR3 protein: CASSLAGTANEKLFF; V gene: TRBV5-1; clone size: -; J gene: TRBJ1-4
CDR3 protein: CASSEAGRYTEAFF; V gene: TRBV10-1; clone size: -; J gene: TRBJ1-1
CDR3 protein: CASSLAGQGSTEAFF; V gene: TRBV5-5; clone size: few; J gene: TRBJ1-1
CDR3 protein: CASSQRGSYNEQFF; V gene: TRBV27; clone size: many; J gene: TRBJ2-1
CDR3 protein: CASSLDRGRSPLHF; V gene: TRBV11-2; clone size: -; J gene: TRBJ1-6
CDR3 protein: CASSSPRGAVDTQYF; V gene: TRBV7-8; clone size: -; J gene: TRBJ2-3
CDR3 protein: CASSLGVAALSGYTF; V gene: TRBV11-2; clone size: -; J gene: TRBJ1-2
CDR3 protein: CASSQVVGRGRSVMDNEKLFF; V gene: TRBV4-1; clone size: -; J gene: TRBJ1-4
CDR3 protein: CASSESVVTLHF; V gene: TRBV25-1; clone size: -; J gene: TRBJ1-6